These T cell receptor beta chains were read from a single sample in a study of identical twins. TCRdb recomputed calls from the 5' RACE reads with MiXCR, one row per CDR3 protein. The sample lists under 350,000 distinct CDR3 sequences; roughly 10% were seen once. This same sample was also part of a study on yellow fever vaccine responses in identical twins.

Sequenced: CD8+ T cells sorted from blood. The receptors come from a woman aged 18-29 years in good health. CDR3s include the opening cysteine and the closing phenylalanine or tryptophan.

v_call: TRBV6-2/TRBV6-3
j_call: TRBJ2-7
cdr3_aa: CASSWTSGAPWEQYF

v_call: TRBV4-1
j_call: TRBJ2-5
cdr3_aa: CASSQTSGGLETQYF

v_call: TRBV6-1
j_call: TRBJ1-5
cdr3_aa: CASSERRGRSNQPQHF

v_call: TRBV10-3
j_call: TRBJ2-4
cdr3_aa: CAISEQTADWTKNIQYF

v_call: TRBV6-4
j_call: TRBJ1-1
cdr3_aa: CASSASGQANTEAFF

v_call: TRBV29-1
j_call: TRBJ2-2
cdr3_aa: CSVEASGRETGELFF

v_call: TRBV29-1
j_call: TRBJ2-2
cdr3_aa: CSTRDRDPAGELFF

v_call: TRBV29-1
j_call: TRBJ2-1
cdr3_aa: CSVAGGVGGLSYNEQFF

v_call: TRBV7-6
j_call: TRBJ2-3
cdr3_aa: CASSFGAGDADTQYF

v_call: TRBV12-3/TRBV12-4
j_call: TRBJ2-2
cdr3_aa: CASSPNREVWTGELFF

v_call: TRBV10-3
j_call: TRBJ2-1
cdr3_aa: CAISESNHEQFF

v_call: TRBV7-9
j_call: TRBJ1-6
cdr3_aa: CASSLLTGGENSPLHF

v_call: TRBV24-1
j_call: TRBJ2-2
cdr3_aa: CATSDPGAGGELFF

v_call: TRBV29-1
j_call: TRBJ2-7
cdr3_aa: CSAGAGYYEQYF

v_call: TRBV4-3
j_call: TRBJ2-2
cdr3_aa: CASSQEFGTSGNTGELFF

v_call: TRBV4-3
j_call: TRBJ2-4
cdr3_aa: CASSQDSTSGVNIQYF

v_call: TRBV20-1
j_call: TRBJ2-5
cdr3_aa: CSARVPGLAVIQETQYF

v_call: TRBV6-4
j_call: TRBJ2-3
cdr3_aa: CASSDAAGGSTDTQYF

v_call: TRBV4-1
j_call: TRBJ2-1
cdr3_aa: CASSRGSGAYNEQFF

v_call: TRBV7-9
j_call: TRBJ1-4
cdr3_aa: CASSSRDRIEKLFF

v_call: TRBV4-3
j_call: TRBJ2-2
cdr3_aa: CASSQDRGASGELFF

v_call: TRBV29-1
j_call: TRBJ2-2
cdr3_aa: CSVLTPDRATGELFF

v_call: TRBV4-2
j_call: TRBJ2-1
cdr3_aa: CASSQGDGGATYNEQFF

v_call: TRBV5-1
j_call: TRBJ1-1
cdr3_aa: CASSLAVMNTEAFF

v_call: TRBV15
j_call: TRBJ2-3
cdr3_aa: CATSREGGVTDTQYF

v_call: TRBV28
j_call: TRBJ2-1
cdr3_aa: CASSLPRVPKTDYAGPQYNEQFF

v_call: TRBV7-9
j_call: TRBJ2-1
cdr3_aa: CASSFWVISSYNEQFF

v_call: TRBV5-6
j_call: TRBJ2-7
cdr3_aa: CASSFPESTYEQYF

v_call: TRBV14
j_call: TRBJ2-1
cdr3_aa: CASSPPGPSTYNEQFF

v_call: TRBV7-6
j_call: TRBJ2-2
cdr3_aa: CASSLVQGAGELFF

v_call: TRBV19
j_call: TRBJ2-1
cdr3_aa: CASSMSGTGYNEQFF